One and the same sample provided the 13 T cell receptor beta chains below, sequenced in a study of blood T cell repertoires in COVID-19. TCRdb keeps only in-frame clones here, not all; method: immunoSEQ multiplex PCR. The sample includes hundreds of thousands of clones, just under 90% of them seen just once. The specimen was peripheral blood. The receptors come from a woman aged 18-29 years with acute or convalescent COVID-19.

This chain joins TRBV24-1 and TRBJ2-1; TRBD1 is a possible D gene (6 bases). CDR3 size: 15 residues. Germline V CDR1 and CDR2: KGHDR, SFDVKD. Trimming left V 4 bases short and J 7 bases short, with 16 bases between. CDR3 sequence reads: CATSDLDRLRNEQFF. The CDR3 DNA follows: TGTGCCACCAGTGACTTGGACAGACTCAGGAATGAGCAGTTCTTC.

This clone showed up just a few times. The chain employs TRBV6-6 and TRBJ1-3; 7 bases are shared with TRBD1. V shed 6 bases, J shed 1 base, and the junction held 24 bases outside the gene matches. CDR3 length: 21 residues. Per germline, CDR1 MNHNY and CDR2 SVGAGI (reference sequence). Written as DNA, the CDR3 is TGTGCCAGCAGCCAATACACTCAACACCGGGACAGAGTGGGGTCTGGAAACACCATATATTTT. This sequence encodes CASSQYTQHRDRVGSGNTIYF.

The rearrangement links TRBV6-5 to TRBJ1-5, with unresolved D. The CDR3 is 15 residues long. Trimming removed 7 bases from V and 2 bases from J, with 15 bases in between. Germline V gene sequence: CDR1 MNHEY, CDR2 SVGAGI. This chain's CDR3 is CASMVFFLGNQPQHF. The DNA of the CDR3 is TGTGCCAGCATGGTCTTTTTTTTAGGCAATCAGCCCCAGCATTTT.

The rearrangement uses TRBV29-1 and TRBJ1-1; D might be TRBD1 (5 bases). Germline CDR1 and CDR2: SQVTM and ANQGSEA. This CDR3 is 13 amino acids long. Trimming cost V 6 bases and J 0 bases, with 11 bases left between them. In DNA form, the CDR3 reads TGCAGCGTGACTGGGGGGTTGAACACTGAAGCTTTCTTT. Amino acid sequence: CSVTGGLNTEAFF.

The chain couples TRBV27 to TRBJ1-4; 10 bases agree with TRBD1. Germline CDR1 reads MNHEY; CDR2 reads SMNVEV (reference sequence). CDR3 length equals 14 residues. V shed 8 bases and J 5 bases; nucleotides not matched to a gene: 5. The CDR3 reads CASGGTGVNEKLFF. CDR3 in DNA: TGTGCCAGCGGGGGGACAGGGGTCAATGAAAAACTGTTTTTT.

The rearrangement joins TRBV28 to TRBJ1-2; D call uncertain. V lost 3 bases, J lost 8 bases, and 19 bases lay in between. The CDR3 covers 15 residues. Germline lookup yields CDR1 MDHEN and CDR2 SYDVKM. CDR3 protein: CASSFRQVLFRGYTF. Here the CDR3 DNA reads TGTGCCAGCAGTTTCAGGCAGGTTTTGTTCAGAGGCTACACCTTC.

This sequence joins TRBV15 and TRBJ1-1; 8 bases are a match to TRBD1. V shed 5 bases, J shed 5 bases, and the junction held 13 bases outside the gene matches. CDR1 is LNHNV and CDR2 is YYDKDF in the germline V gene (reference sequence). The CDR3 runs to 16 residues. DNA for the CDR3: TGTGCCACCAGCCCCTTGGCAGGGGGCGTGGGTACTGAAGCTTTCTTT. It yields the protein CATSPLAGGVGTEAFF.

This chain joins TRBV27 and TRBJ1-2, with TRBD1 as a possible D gene (6 bases). Per the germline V gene, CDR1 is MNHEY and CDR2 is SMNVEV (reference sequence). Deletions cut 2 bases from V and 5 bases from J, with 15 bases between. The CDR3 loop spans 15 amino acids. Here the CDR3 reads CASSLGAGRGYGYTF. In DNA form, the CDR3 reads TGTGCCAGCAGTTTAGGAGCTGGGAGGGGGTATGGCTACACCTTC.

The chain is built from TRBV5-4 and TRBJ2-7; D call uncertain. Germline CDR1 SGHNT, CDR2 YYREEE (reference sequence). This CDR3 comprises 14 residues. The V end lost 3 bases, the J end lost 1 base, and 11 bases lay between the germline ends. The CDR3: CASSSPQESYEQYF. CDR3 nucleotide sequence: TGTGCCAGCAGCTCACCGCAGGAATCCTACGAGCAGTACTTC.

The chain uses TRBV7-9 and TRBJ1-3; possible D gene TRBD1, 5 bases. The V gene's germline CDR1 is SEHNR and CDR2 FQNEAQ (reference sequence). Trimming removed 1 base at V and 1 base at J, with 8 bases between. There are 15 residues in the CDR3. The CDR3 region is CASSLDQGSGNTIYF. CDR3 DNA: TGTGCCAGCAGCTTAGACCAGGGATCTGGAAACACCATATATTTT.

The gene calls are TRBV3-1 (or the pseudogene TRBV3-2) and TRBJ1-2; D unclear. Germline V CDR1 and CDR2: LGHDT, YNNKEL (reference sequence). The CDR3 has 14 amino acids. V dropped 7 bases and J dropped 4 bases, with 16 bases sitting between them. The CDR3 sequence is CASTTLGGIYGYTF. The CDR3 DNA follows: TGTGCCAGCACCACATTAGGAGGTATCTATGGCTACACCTTC.

This chain connects TRBV5-5 to TRBJ1-1, with 9 nucleotides matching TRBD1. J was trimmed by 4 bases and V by 3 bases; bases with no gene match: 4. CDR3 length: 14 residues. The germline gives CDR1 SGHKS, CDR2 YYEKEE (reference sequence). The CDR3 sequence is CASSSPDRGTEAFF. The CDR3 nucleotides read TGTGCCAGCAGCTCCCCGGACAGGGGCACTGAAGCTTTCTTT.

With regard to this clone: The sample holds other DNA sequences that translate to the same CDR3. V is TRBV6-1 and J is TRBJ2-1; 7 bases map to TRBD2. The germline gives CDR1 MNHNS, CDR2 SASEGT. The CDR3 is made up of 15 amino acids. The V segment lost 0 bases and the J segment 2 bases; nucleotides outside the gene matches: 1. The CDR3 region is CASSEAGGTYNEQFF. The CDR3 DNA follows: TGTGCCAGCAGTGAAGCCGGGGGGACCTACAATGAGCAGTTCTTC.